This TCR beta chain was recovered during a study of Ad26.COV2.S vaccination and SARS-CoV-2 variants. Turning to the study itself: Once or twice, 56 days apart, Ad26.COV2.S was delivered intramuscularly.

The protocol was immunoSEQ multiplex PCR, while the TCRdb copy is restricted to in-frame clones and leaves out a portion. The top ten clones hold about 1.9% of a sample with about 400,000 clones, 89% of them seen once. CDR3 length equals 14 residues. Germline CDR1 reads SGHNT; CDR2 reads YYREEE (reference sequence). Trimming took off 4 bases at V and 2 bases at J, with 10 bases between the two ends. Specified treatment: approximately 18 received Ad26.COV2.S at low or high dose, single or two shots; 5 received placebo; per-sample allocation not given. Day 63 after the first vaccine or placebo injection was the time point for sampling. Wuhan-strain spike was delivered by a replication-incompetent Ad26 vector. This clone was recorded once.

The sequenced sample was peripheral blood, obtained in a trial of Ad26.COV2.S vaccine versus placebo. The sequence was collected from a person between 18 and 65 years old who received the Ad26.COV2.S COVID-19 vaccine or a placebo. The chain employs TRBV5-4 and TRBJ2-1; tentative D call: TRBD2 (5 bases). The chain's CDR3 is CASSRGTAYNEQFF. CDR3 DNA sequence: TGTGCCAGCAGCCGGGGTACGGCCTACAATGAGCAGTTCTTC.